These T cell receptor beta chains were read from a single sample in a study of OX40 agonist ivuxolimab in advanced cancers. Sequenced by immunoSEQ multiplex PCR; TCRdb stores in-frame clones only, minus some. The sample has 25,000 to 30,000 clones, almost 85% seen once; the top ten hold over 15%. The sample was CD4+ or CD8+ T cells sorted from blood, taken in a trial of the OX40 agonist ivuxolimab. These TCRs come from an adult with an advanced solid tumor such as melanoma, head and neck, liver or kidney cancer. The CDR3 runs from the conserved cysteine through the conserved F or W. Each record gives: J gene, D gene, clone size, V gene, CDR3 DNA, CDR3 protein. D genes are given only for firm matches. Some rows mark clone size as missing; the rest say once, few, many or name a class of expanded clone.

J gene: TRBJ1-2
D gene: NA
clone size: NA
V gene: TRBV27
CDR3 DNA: TGTGCCAGCAGCCCGGGGGGGGGCCCAGCTAACTATGGCTACACCTTC
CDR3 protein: CASSPGGGPANYGYTF

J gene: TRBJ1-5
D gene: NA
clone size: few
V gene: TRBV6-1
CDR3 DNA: TGTGCCAGCAGTGAAGCGAGAAGGGCTTATCAGCCCCAGCATTTT
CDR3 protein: CASSEARRAYQPQHF

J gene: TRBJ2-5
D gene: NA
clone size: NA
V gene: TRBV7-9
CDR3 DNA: TGTGCCAGCAGCAAAACCAACGGAAAAGAGACCCAGTACTTC
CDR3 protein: CASSKTNGKETQYF

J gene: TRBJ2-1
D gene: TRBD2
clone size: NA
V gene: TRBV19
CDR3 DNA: TGTGCCAGTAGAACTAGCGAGTATGAGCAGTTCTTC
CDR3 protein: CASRTSEYEQFF

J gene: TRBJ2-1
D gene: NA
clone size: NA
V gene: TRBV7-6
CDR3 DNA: TGTGCCAGCAGCTTAGCCCAGGTTTGGGGGGATGAGCAGTTCTTC
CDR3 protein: CASSLAQVWGDEQFF

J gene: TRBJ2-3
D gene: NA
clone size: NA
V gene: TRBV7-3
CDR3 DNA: TGTGCCAGCAGCTTAACCAGCGGAGAAGATACGCAGTATTTT
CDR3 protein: CASSLTSGEDTQYF

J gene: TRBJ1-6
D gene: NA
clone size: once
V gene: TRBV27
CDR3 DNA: TGTGCCAGCAGTCCCAGGGTTTATAATTCACCCCTCCACTTT
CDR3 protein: CASSPRVYNSPLHF

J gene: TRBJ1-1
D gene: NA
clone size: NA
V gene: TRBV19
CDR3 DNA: TGTGCCAGTAGTATAGGGAAGGTTAGCGACACTGAAGCTTTCTTT
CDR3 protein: CASSIGKVSDTEAFF

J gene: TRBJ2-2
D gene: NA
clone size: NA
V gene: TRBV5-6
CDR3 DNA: TGTGCCAGCAGCCAACACACCGGGGAGCTGTTTTTT
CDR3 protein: CASSQHTGELFF

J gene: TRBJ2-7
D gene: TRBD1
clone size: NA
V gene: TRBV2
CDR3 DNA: TGTGCCAGCAGTGGGGGGACAGGGAGCTTC
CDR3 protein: CASSGGTGSF

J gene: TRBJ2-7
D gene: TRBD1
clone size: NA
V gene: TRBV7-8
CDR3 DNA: TGTGCCAGCAGCCCGCCGGGGACAGGGGGCGACGAGCAGTACTTC
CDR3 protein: CASSPPGTGGDEQYF

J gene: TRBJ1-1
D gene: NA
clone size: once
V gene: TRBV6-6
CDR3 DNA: TGTGCCAGCAGCCTCTCGGCGAGGGGACTTGGAGCTGAAGCTTTCTTT
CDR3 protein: CASSLSARGLGAEAFF

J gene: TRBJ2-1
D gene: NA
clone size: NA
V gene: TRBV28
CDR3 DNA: TGTGCCAGCATTAGCAGGGCGCTCTCCTACAATGAGCAGTTCTTC
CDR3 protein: CASISRALSYNEQFF

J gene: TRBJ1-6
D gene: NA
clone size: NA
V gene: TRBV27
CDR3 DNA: TGTGCCAGCAGCCCCTCGAGCAGGCCAAATTCACCCCTCCACTTT
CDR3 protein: CASSPSSRPNSPLHF

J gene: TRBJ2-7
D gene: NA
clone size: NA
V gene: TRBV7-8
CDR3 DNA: TGTGCCAGCAGCTTACTGGGCACCGGGAGCTACGAGCAGTACTTC
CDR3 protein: CASSLLGTGSYEQYF

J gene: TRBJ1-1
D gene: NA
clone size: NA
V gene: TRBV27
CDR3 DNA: TGTGCCAGCGGGTTGACAGTAAACACTGAAGCTTTCTTT
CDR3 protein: CASGLTVNTEAFF

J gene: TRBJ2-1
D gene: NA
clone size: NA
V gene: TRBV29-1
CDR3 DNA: TGCAGCGTTGATGGGACATACCACAATGAGCAGTTCTTC
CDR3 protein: CSVDGTYHNEQFF

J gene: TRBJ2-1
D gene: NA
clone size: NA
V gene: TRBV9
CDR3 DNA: TGTGCCAGCACCGAAAACCCAATAGCAACCTACAATGAGCAGTTCTTC
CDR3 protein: CASTENPIATYNEQFF

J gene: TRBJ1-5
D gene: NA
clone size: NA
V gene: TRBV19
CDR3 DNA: TGTGCCAGTAGTATATTTTGGGGATCCCCCACGCCCCAGCATTTT
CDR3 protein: CASSIFWGSPTPQHF

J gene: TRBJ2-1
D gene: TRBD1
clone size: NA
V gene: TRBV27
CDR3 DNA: TGTGCCAGCAGTACCTTGGACAGGGGGCAGAATGAGCAGTTCTTC
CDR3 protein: CASSTLDRGQNEQFF

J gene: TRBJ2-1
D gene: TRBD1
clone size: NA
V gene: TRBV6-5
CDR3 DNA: TGTGCCAGCAGTCCGATAAGTACAGGGGACGGTGAGCAGTTCTTC
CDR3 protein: CASSPISTGDGEQFF

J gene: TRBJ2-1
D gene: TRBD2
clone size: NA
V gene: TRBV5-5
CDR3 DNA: TGTGCCAGCAGCTTGTCCCCTAGCGGGAGGAATGAGCAGTTCTTC
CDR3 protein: CASSLSPSGRNEQFF

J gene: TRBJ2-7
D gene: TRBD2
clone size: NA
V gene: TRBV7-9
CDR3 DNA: TGTGCCAGCAGCCCATATCGGCCGTATAGCGGGCCTTCCTACGAGCAGTACTTC
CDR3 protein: CASSPYRPYSGPSYEQYF

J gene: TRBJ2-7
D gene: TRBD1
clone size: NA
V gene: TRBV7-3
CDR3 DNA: TGTGCCAGCAGCCCTGGGACAGGTCCCTACGAGCAGTACTTC
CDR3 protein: CASSPGTGPYEQYF

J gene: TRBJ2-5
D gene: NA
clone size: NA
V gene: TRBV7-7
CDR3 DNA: TGTGCTAGCAGCACGGGAGAGACCCAGTACTTC
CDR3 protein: CASSTGETQYF

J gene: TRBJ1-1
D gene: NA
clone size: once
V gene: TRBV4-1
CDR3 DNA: TGCGCCAGCAGCCAACTTGGGGGGAACACTGAAGCTTTCTTT
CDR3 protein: CASSQLGGNTEAFF

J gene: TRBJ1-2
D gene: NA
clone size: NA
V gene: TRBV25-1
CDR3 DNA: TGTGCCAGCAGTGATGACGGGCGGGGCTATGGCTACACCTTC
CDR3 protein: CASSDDGRGYGYTF

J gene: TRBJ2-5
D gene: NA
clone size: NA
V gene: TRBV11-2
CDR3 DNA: TGTGCCAGCAGCTTAGGAATCCGAGAGACCCAGTACTTC
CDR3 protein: CASSLGIRETQYF

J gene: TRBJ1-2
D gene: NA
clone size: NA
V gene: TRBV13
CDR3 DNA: TGTGCCAGCAGCTTAGGGAGGGCCTATGGCTACACCTTC
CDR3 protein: CASSLGRAYGYTF

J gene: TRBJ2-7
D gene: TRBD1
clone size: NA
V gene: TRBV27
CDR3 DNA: TGTGCCAGCAGTTCGGGACAGGGGGACGCCTACGAGCAGTACTTC
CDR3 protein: CASSSGQGDAYEQYF

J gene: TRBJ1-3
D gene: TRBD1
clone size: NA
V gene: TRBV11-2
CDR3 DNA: TGTGCCAGCAGCTCGGGGCCAGGGGGCATAACTGGAAACACCATATATTTT
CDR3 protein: CASSSGPGGITGNTIYF

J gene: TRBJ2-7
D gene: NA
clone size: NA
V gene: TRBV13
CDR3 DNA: TGTGCCAGCAGCTTGGGGGATTCCCACGAGCAGTACTTC
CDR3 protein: CASSLGDSHEQYF

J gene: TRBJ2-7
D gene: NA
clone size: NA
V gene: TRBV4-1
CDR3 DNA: TGCGCCAGCAGCCCAGGGGGGCTGGAGGAGCAGTACTTC
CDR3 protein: CASSPGGLEEQYF

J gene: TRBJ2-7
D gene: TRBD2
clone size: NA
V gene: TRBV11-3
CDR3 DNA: TGTGCCAGCAGCCATCTAGCGGGAGTGAGGTACGAGCAGTACTTC
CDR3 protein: CASSHLAGVRYEQYF

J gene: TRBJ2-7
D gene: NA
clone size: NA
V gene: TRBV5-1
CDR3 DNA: TGCGCCAGCAGCGACTCCTACGAGCAGTACTTC
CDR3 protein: CASSDSYEQYF